This T cell receptor (beta chain) was identified during a study of chemoradiotherapy in HPV16-positive cancers. Using immunoSEQ multiplex PCR, the repertoire was profiled, and TCRdb retains in-frame clones only, with some absent. This table has thousands of clones, around three quarters appearing once. Whole-study results and caveats: During treatment, candidate HPV-specific clones and E7-related motifs expanded in tumor.

In its sample, this clone was seen a few times. The antigen remains unidentified. In germline, CDR1 is SNHLY, CDR2 FYNNEI. There are 14 residues in the CDR3. V was pared by 7 bases and J by 0 bases, with 10 bases between. Repeated repertoire sampling spanned the course of chemoradiotherapy. Sequencing used tumor tissue, obtained from a patient who underwent chemoradiotherapy. The TCR originated in a human donor with HPV-associated anogenital cancer. The gene calls are TRBV2 and TRBJ1-5, with D unclear. CDR3 protein: CASKEGHSNQPQHF. In DNA, the CDR3 is TGTGCCAGCAAAGAGGGCCATAGCAATCAGCCCCAGCATTTT.